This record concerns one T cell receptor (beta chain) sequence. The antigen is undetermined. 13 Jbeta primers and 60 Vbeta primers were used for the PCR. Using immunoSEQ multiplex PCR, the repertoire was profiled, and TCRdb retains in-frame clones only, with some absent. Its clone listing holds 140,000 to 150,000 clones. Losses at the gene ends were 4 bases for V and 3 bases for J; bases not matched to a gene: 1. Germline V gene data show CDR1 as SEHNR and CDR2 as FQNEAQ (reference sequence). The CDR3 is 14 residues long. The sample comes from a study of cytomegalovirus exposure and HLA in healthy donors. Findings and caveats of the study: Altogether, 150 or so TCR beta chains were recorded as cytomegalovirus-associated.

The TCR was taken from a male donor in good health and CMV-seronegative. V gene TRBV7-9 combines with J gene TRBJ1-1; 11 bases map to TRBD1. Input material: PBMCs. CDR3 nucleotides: TGTGCCAGCAGCTGGGGACAGGGGGACACTGAAGCTTTCTTT. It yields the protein CASSWGQGDTEAFF.